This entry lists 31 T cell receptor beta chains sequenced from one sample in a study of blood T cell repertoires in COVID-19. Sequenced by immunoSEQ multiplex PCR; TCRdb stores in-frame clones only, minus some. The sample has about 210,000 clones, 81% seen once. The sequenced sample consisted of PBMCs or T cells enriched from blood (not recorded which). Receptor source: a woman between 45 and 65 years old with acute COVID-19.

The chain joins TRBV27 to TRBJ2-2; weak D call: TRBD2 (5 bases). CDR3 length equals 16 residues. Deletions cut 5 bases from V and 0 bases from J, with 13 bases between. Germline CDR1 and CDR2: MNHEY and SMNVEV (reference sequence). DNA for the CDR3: TGTGCCAGCAGTCCAAAGAGCGGTTCGAACACCGGGGAGCTGTTTTTT. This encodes CASSPKSGSNTGELFF.

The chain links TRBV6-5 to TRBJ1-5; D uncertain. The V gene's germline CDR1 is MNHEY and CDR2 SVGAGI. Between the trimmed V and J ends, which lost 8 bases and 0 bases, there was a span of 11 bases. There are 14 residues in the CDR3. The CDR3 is CASCLGTSNQPQHF. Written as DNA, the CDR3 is TGTGCCAGCTGTTTGGGCACTAGCAATCAGCCCCAGCATTTT.

The CDR3 region is CASSDPNSGSPYEQYF. CDR3 nucleotide sequence: TGTGCCAGCAGCGACCCTAATAGCGGGAGCCCCTACGAGCAGTACTTC. The chain employs TRBV7-3 and TRBJ2-7; 9 bases are shared with TRBD2. J gave up 2 bases and V 5 bases, and 10 bases lay outside the gene matches. The germline V gene has CDR1 SGHTA and CDR2 FQGTGA. There are 16 residues in the CDR3. The variable domain in full, completed from reference TRBV7-3 and TRBJ2-7, reads GAGVSQTPSNKVTEKGKYVELRCDPISGHTALYWYRQSLGQGPEFLIYFQGTGAADDSGLPNDRFFAVRPEGSVSTLKIQRTERGDSAVYLCASSDPNSGSPYEQYFGPGTRLTVT.

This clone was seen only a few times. The DNA of the CDR3 is TGCAGCGTTGGGCAGGGGATGGGAAATGAGCAGTTCTTC. Translation gives CSVGQGMGNEQFF. The chain couples TRBV29-1 to TRBJ2-1; weak D call: TRBD1 (6 bases). The CDR3 totals 13 residues. Germline V gene sequence: CDR1 SQVTM, CDR2 ANQGSEA. Trimming stripped 4 bases from V and 7 bases from J, with 14 bases between.

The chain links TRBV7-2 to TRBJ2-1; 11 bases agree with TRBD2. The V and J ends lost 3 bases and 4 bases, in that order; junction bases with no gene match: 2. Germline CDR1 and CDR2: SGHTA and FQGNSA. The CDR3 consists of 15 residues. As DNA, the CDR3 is TGTGCCAGCAGCTTGGGACTAGCGGAATACAATGAGCAGTTCTTC. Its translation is CASSLGLAEYNEQFF.

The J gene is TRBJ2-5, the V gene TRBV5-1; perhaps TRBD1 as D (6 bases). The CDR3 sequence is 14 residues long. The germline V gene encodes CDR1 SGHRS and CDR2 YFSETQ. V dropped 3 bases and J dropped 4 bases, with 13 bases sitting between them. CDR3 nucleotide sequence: TGCGCCAGCAGCTATAACAGGGAAACAGAGACCCAGTACTTC. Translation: CASSYNRETETQYF.

Here the CDR3 DNA reads TGTGCCAGCAGCCGTGTTCTGGGCTGGGAGACCCAGTACTTC. It specifies CASSRVLGWETQYF. The chain couples TRBV9 to TRBJ2-5; no definite D call. The CDR3 runs to 14 residues. Trimming pared 4 bases from V and 5 bases from J, leaving 15 bases between. Germline assignment: CDR1 SGDLS and CDR2 YYNGEE.

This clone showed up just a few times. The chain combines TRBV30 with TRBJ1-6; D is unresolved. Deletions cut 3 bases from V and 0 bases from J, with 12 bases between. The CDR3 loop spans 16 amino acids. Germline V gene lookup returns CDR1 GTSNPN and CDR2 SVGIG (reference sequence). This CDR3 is CAWRRALGSYNSPLHF. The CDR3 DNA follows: TGTGCCTGGAGGAGGGCCCTAGGCTCCTATAATTCACCCCTCCACTTT.

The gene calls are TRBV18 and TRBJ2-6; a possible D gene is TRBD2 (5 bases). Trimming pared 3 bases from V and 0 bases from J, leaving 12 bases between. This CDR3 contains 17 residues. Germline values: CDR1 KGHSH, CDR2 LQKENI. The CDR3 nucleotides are TGTGCCAGCTCACCCCTAGGACTGAACTCTGGGGCCAACGTCCTGACTTTC. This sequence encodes CASSPLGLNSGANVLTF.

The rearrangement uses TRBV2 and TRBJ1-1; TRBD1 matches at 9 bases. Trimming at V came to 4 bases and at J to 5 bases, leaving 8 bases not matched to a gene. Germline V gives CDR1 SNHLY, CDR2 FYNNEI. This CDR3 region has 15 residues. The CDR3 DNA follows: TGTGCCAGCAGTGTCTCACAGGGGGCGCGTACTGAAGCTTTCTTT. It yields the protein CASSVSQGARTEAFF.

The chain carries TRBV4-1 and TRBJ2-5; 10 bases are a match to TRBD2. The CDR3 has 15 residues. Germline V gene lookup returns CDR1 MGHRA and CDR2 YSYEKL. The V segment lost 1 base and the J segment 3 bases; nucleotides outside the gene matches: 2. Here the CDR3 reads CASSQASGREETQYF. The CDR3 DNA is TGCGCCAGCAGCCAAGCTAGCGGGAGAGAAGAGACCCAGTACTTC.

Here the CDR3 reads CASSEPSPSGDHGYTF. The CDR3 DNA is TGCGCCAGCAGTGAGCCCTCACCCTCGGGGGATCATGGCTACACCTTC. J is TRBJ1-2 and V is TRBV10-1; D might be TRBD1 (5 bases). There are 16 residues in the CDR3. Trimming took off 2 bases at V and 6 bases at J, with 19 bases between the two ends. CDR1 is WNHNN, CDR2 SYGVQD, per germline (reference sequence).

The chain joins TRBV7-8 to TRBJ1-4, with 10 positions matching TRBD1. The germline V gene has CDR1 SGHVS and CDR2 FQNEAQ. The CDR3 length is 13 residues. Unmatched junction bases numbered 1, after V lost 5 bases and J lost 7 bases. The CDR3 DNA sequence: TGTGCCAGCAGCCGGGACAGGGGTGAAAAACTGTTTTTT. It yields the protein CASSRDRGEKLFF.

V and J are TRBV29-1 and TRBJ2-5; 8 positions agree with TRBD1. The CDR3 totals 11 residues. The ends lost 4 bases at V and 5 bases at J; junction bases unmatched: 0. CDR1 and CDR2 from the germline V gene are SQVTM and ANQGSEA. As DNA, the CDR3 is TGCAGCGTTGGACAGGGGGAGACCCAGTACTTC. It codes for CSVGQGETQYF.

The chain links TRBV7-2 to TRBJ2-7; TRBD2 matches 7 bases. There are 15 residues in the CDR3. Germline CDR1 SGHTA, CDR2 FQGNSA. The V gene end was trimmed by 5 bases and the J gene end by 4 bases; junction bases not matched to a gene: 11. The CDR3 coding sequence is TGTGCCAGCAGCCCCGGCTGGCGGGGGATGTACGAGCAGTACTTC. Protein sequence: CASSPGWRGMYEQYF.

The CDR3 sequence: CASSRILNEQYF. The DNA of the CDR3 is TGTGCCAGCAGCCGCATACTAAACGAGCAGTACTTC. This chain joins TRBV6-6 and TRBJ2-7; D is undetermined. Germline-derived CDR1 and CDR2 are MNHNY and SVGAGI (reference sequence). Trimming took 6 bases from V and 5 from J, leaving 11 bases between them. The CDR3 has 12 residues.

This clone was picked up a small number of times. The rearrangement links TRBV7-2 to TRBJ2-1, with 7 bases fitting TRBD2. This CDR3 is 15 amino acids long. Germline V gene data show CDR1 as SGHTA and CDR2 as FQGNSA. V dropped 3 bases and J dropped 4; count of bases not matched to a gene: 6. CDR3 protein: CASSFTSEGYNEQFF. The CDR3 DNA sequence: TGTGCCAGCAGCTTTACTAGCGAGGGTTACAATGAGCAGTTCTTC. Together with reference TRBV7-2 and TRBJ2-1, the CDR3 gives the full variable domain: GAGVSQSPSNKVTEKGKDVELRCDPISGHTALYWYRQSLGQGLEFLIYFQGNSAPDKSGLPSDRFSAERTGGSVSTLTIQRTQQEDSAVYLCASSFTSEGYNEQFFGPGTRLTVL.

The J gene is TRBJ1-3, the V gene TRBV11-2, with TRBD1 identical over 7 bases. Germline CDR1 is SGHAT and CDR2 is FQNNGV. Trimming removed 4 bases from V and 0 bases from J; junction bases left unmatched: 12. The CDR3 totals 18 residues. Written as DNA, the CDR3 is TGTGCCAGCAGCTCGAAAGGGGGACAGTCCAGCTCTGGAAACACCATATATTTT. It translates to CASSSKGGQSSSGNTIYF. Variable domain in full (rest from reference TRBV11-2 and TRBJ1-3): EAGVAQSPRYKIIEKRQSVAFWCNPISGHATLYWYQQILGQGPKLLIQFQNNGVVDDSQLPKDRFSAERLKGVDSTLKIQPAKLEDSAVYLCASSSKGGQSSSGNTIYFGEGSWLTVV.

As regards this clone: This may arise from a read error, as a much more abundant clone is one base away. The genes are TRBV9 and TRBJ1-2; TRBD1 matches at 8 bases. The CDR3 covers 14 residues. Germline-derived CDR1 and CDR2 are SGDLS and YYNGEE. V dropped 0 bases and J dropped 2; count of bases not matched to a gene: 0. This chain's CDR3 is CASSVGTGNYGYTF. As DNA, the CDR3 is TGTGCCAGCAGCGTAGGGACAGGGAACTATGGCTACACCTTC.

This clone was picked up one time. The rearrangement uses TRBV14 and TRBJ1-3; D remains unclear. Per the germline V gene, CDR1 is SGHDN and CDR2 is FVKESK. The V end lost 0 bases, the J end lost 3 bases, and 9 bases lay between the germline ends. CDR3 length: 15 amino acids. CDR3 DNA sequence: TGTGCCAGCAGCCAAGATCCAGGTTATGGAAACACCATATATTTT. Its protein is CASSQDPGYGNTIYF.

The chain's CDR3 is CASSPPGQRTDTQYF. CDR3 DNA sequence: TGTGCCAGCAGCCCACCGGGACAGCGAACAGATACGCAGTATTTT. The genes are TRBV7-9 and TRBJ2-3, with TRBD1 matching over 7 bases. Germline lookup yields CDR1 SEHNR and CDR2 FQNEAQ (reference sequence). V was pared by 5 bases and J by 3 bases, with 8 bases of the junction left unmatched. The CDR3 is 15 amino acids.

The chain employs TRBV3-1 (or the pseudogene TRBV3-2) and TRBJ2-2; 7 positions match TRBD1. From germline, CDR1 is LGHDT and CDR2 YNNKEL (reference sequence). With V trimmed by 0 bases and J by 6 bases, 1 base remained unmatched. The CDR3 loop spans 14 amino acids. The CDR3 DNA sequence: TGTGCCAGCAGCCAAGAAGGACAGGCCGGGGAGCTGTTTTTT. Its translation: CASSQEGQAGELFF.

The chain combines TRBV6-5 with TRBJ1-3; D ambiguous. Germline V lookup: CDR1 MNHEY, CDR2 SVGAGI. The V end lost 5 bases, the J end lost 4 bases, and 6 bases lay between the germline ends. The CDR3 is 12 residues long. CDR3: CASSNTGNTIYF. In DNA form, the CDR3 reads TGTGCCAGCAGTAACACAGGAAACACCATATATTTT.

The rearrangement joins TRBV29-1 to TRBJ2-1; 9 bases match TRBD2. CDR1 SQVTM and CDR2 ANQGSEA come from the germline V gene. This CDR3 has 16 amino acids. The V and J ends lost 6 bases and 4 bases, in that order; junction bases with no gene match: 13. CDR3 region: CSVRDYRRGGYNEQFF. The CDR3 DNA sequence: TGCAGCGTCCGGGACTACCGGCGGGGGGGATACAATGAGCAGTTCTTC.

The CDR3 sequence is CASSPTDSRGGYTF. DNA of the CDR3: TGTGCCAGCTCACCAACCGACAGCAGGGGAGGCTACACCTTC. The rearrangement uses TRBV18 and TRBJ1-2, with a weak D call TRBD1 (6 bases). The CDR3 covers 14 residues. Germline-derived CDR1 and CDR2 are KGHSH and LQKENI. The ends were cut back, 2 bases at V and 8 bases at J, with 15 bases in the middle.

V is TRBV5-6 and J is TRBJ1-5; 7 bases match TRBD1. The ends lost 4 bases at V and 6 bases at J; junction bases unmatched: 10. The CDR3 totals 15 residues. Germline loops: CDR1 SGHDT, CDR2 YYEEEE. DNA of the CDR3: TGTGCCAGCAGCCAGATGACAGGGAACGTTCAGCCCCAGCATTTT. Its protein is CASSQMTGNVQPQHF.

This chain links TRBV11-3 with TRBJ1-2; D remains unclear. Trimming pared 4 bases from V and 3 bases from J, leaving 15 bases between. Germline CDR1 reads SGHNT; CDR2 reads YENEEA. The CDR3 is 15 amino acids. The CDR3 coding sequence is TGTGCCAGCAGCTCCAGTCGGGTCTCTGACTATGGCTACACCTTC. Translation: CASSSSRVSDYGYTF.

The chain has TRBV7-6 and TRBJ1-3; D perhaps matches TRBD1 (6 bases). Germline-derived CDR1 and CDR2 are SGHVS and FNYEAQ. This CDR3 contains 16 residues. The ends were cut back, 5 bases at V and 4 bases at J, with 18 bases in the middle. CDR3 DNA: TGTGCCAGCAGCCCAATGCAGGGGATCAGCGGAAACACCATATATTTT. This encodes CASSPMQGISGNTIYF.

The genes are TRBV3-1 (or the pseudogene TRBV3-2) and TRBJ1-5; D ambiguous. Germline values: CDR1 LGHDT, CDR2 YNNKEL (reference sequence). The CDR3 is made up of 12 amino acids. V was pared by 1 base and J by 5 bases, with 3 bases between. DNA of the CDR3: TGTGCCAGCAGCCAAGCGGATCAGCCCCAGCATTTT. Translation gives CASSQADQPQHF.

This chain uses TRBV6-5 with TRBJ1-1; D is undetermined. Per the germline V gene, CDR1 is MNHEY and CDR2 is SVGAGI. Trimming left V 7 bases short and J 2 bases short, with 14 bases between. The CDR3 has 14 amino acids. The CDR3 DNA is TGTGCCAGCACCTTCGGAACAGTAAACACTGAAGCTTTCTTT. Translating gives CASTFGTVNTEAFF.

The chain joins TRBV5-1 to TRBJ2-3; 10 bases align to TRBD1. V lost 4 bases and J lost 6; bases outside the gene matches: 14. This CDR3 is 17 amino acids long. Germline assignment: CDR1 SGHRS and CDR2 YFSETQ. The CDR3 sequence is CASSPNPGTGASDTQYF. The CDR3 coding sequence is TGCGCCAGCAGCCCAAATCCCGGGACAGGGGCGTCTGATACGCAGTATTTT.